This T cell receptor (beta chain) was sequenced during a study of T-cell reconstitution after alpha-beta-depleted transplantation in children. Study results and caveats: Reportedly, roughly two months post-transplant, alpha-beta T cells arose from several hundred expanded graft clones. Surviving recipient T cells and intrathymic progenitors accounted for some patients' high TCRbeta diversity at day 60. T cells produced anew were the main source of T-cell counts and diversity one year after transplant.

Unique molecular identifiers tagged the TCRbeta library. TCRdb re-analysed the PCR reads in MiXCR, keeping a single row per CDR3 protein. The data contain 210,000 or so distinct CDR3 sequences, 11% of them singletons. The table lists this clonotype with many counts. Its antigen is unidentified. This CDR3 is built from 15 residues. V gave up 3 bases and J gave up 1 base; unmatched junction bases: 4. Germline V gene sequence: CDR1 DFQATT, CDR2 SNEGSKA (reference sequence). The TCR was taken from a child in the first two years of life with acute myeloid leukemia, due to receive a stem cell transplant. The sample consisted of PBMCs, taken before TCRalphabeta/CD19-depleted stem cell transplant. This chain joins TRBV20-1 and TRBJ2-2; 8 bases are a match to TRBD1. CDR3 coding DNA: TGCAGTGCTAGTACAGGGGGACGGAACACCGGGGAGCTGTTTTTT. This translates into CSASTGGRNTGELFF.